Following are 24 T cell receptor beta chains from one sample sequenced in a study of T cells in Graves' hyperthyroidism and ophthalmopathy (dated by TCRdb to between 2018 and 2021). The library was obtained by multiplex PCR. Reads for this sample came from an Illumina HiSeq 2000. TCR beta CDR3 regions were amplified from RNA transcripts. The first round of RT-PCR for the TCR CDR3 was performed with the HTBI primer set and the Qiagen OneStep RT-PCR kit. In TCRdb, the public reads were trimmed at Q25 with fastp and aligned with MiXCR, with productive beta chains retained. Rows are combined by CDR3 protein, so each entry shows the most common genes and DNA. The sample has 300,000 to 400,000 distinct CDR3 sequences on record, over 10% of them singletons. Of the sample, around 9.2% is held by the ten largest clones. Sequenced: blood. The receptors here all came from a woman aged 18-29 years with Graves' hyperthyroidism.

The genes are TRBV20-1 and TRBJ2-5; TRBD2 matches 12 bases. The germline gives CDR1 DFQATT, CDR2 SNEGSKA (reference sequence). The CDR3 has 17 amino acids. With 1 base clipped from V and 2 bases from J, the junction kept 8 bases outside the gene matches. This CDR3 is CSARGWTSGTVQETQYF. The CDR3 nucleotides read TGCAGTGCTAGAGGCTGGACTAGCGGGACCGTTCAAGAGACCCAGTACTTC.

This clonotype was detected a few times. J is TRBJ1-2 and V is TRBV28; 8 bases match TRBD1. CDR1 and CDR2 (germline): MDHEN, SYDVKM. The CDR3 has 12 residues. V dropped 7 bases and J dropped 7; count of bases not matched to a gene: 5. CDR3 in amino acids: CASTTGVGGYTF. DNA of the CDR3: TGTGCCAGCACGACAGGGGTGGGTGGCTACACCTTC.

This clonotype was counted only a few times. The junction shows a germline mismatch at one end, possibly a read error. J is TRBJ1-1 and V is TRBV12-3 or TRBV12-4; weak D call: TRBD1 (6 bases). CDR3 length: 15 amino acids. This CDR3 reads CASGLTQGGSTEAFF. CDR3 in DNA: TGTGCCAGCGGTTTAACACAAGGGGGATCAACTGAAGCTTTCTTT.

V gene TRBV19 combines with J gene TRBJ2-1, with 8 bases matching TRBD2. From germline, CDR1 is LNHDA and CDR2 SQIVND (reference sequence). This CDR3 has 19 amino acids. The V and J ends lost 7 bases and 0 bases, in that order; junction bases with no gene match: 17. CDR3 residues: CASIQSRGGAGDSYNEQFF. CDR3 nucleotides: TGTGCCAGTATCCAATCAAGGGGGGGAGCGGGGGACTCCTACAATGAGCAGTTCTTC.

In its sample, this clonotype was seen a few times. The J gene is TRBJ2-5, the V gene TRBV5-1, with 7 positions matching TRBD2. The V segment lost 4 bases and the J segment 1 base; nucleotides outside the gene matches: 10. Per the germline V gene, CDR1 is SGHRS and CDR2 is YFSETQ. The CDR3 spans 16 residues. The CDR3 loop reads CASSPITSASQETQYF. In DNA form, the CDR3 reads TGCGCCAGCAGCCCGATAACTAGCGCAAGCCAAGAGACCCAGTACTTC.

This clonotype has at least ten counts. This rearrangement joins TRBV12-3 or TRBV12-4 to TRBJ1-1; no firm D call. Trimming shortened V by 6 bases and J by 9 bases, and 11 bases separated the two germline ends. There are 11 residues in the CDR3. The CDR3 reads CASREAGKAFF. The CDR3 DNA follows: TGTGCCAGCAGGGAGGCAGGTAAAGCTTTCTTT.

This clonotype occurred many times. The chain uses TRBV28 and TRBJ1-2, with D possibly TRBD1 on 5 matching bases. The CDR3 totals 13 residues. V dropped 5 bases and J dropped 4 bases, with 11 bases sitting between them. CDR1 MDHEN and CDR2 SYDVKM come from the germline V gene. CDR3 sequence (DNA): TGTGCCAGCAGTGCCGACAGTTTCTATGGCTACACCTTC. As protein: CASSADSFYGYTF.

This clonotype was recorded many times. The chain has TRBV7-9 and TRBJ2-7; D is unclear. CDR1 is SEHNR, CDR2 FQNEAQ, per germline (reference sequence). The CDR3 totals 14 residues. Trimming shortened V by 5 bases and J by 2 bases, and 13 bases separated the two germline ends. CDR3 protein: CASSRTPNPYEQYF. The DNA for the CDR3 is TGTGCCAGCAGCCGAACTCCGAACCCCTACGAGCAGTACTTC.

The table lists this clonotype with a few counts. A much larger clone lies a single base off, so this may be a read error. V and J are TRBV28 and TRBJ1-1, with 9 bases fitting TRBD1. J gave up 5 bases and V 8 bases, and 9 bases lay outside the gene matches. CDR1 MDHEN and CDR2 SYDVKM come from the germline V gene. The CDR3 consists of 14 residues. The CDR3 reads CASGIGTGTTEAFF. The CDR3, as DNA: TGTGCCAGCGGCATAGGGACAGGGACGACTGAAGCTTTCTTT.

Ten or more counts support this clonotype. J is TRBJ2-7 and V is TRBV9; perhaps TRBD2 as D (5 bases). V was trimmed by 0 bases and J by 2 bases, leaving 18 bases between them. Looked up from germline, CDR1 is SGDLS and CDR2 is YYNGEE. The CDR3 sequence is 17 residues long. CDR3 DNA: TGTGCCAGCAGCGTAGGTGGTTCCGGGATTACACCCTACGAGCAGTACTTC. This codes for CASSVGGSGITPYEQYF.

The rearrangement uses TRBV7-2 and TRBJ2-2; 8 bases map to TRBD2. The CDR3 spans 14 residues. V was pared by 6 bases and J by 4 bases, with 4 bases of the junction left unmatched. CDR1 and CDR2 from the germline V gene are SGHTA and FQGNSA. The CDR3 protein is CASRPTSATGELFF. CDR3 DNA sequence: TGTGCCAGCAGGCCGACTAGCGCCACCGGGGAGCTGTTTTTT.

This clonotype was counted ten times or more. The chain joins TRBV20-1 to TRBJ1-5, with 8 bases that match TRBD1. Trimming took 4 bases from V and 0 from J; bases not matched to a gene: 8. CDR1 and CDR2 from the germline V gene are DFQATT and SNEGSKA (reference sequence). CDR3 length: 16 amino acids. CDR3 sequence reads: CSAKTGTGFSNQPQHF. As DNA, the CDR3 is TGCAGTGCTAAAACCGGGACAGGATTTAGCAATCAGCCCCAGCATTTT.

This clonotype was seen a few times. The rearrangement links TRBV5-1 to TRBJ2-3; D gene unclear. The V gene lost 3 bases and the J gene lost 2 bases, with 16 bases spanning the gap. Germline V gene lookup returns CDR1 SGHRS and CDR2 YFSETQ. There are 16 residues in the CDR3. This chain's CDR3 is CASSYDWAVLTDTQYF. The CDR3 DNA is TGCGCCAGCAGCTACGACTGGGCCGTACTCACAGATACGCAGTATTTT.

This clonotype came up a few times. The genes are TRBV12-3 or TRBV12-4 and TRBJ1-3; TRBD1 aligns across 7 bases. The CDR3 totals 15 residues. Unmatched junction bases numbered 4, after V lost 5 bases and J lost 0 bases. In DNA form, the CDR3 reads TGTGCCAGCAGTCCCACAGGGGTCTCTGGAAACACCATATATTTT. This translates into CASSPTGVSGNTIYF.

CDR3 in amino acids: CASSQDGGGTDTQYF. The CDR3 region has the DNA TGTGCCAGCAGCCAGGATGGAGGTGGCACAGATACGCAGTATTTT. V is TRBV3-1 and J is TRBJ2-3; a possible D gene is TRBD2 (5 bases). The length of the CDR3 is 15 residues. V was shortened by 3 bases and J by 1 base, with 11 bases between the two germline ends. Germline-derived CDR1 and CDR2 are LGHDT and YNNKEL (reference sequence).

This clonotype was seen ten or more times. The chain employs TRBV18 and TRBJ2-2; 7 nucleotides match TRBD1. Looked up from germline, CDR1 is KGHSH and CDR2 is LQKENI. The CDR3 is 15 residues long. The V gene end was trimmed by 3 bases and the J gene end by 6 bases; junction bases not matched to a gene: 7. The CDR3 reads CASSPLQGIAGELFF. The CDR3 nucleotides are TGTGCCAGCTCACCCCTACAGGGGATCGCCGGGGAGCTGTTTTTT.

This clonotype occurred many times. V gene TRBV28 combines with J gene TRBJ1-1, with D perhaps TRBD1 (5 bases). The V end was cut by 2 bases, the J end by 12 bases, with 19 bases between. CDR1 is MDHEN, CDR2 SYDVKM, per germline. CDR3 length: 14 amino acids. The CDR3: CASSLRLTGAQPFF. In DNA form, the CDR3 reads TGTGCCAGCAGTTTAAGGTTGACTGGGGCACAACCTTTCTTT. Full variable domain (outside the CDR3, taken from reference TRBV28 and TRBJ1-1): DVKVTQSSRYLVKRTGEKVFLECVQDMDHENMFWYRQDPGLGLRLIYFSYDVKMKEKGDIPEGYSVSREKKERFSLILESASTNQTSMYLCASSLRLTGAQPFFGQGTRLTVV.

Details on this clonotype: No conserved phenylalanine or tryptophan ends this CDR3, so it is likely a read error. The DNA for the CDR3 is TGTGCCAGCAGTTTATCAGGGGGCGGGCAGCCCCAGCATTCT. Protein product: CASSLSGGGQPQHS. The V call is TRBV27, the J call TRBJ1-5, with TRBD1 identical over 7 bases. The CDR3 covers 14 residues. CDR1 MNHEY and CDR2 SMNVEV come from the germline V gene (reference sequence). Trimming removed 0 bases from V and 7 bases from J; junction bases left unmatched: 3.

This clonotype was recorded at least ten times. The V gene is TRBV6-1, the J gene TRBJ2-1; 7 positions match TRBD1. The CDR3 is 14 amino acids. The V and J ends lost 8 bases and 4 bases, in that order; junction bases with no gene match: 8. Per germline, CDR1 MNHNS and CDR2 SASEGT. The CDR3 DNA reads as TGTGCCAGCGGAAACAGGGGAAGTTACAATGAGCAGTTCTTC. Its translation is CASGNRGSYNEQFF.

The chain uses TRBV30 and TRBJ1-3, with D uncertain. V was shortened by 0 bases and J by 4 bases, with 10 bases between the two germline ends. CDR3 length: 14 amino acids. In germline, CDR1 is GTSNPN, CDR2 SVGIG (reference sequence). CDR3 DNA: TGTGCCTGGAGTGTTGGTTATAAAGGAAACACCATATATTTT. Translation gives CAWSVGYKGNTIYF. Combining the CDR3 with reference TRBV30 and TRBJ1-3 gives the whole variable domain SQTIHQWPATLVQPVGSPLSLECTVEGTSNPNLYWYRQAAGRGLQLLFYSVGIGQISSEVPQNLSASRPQDRQFILSSKKLLLSDSGFYLCAWSVGYKGNTIYFGEGSWLTVV.

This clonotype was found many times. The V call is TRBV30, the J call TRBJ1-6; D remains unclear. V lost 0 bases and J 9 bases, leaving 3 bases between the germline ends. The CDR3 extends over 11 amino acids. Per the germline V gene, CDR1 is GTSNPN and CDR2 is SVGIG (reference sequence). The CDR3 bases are TGTGCCTGGAGTGTACTTTCACCCCTCCACTTT. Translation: CAWSVLSPLHF.

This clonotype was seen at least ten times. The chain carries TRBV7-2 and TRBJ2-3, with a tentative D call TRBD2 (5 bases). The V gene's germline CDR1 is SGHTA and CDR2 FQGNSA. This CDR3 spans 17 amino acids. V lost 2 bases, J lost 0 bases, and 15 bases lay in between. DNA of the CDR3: TGTGCCAGCAGCTTATCGGGCGGGCCTGGGAGCACAGATACGCAGTATTTT. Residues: CASSLSGGPGSTDTQYF.

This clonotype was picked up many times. The CDR3 DNA reads as TGCAGTTTTCTCGTCGTGAACACTGAAGCTTTCTTT. Translating it yields CSFLVVNTEAFF. The chain links TRBV29-1 to TRBJ1-1; D remains unclear. The germline V gene encodes CDR1 SQVTM and CDR2 ANQGSEA. This CDR3 has 12 amino acids.

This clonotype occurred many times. The DNA of the CDR3 is TGTGCCAGCAGCCAAGACAGGGGGCTGGGGTACACTGAAGCTTTCTTT. This codes for CASSQDRGLGYTEAFF. The V call is TRBV3-1, the J call TRBJ1-1, with 8 bases lining up with TRBD1. With V trimmed by 0 bases and J by 3 bases, 6 bases remained unmatched. CDR3 length equals 16 residues. The germline V gene encodes CDR1 LGHDT and CDR2 YNNKEL (reference sequence).